Listed here are 30 T cell receptor beta chains from one sample, sequenced in a study of blood T cell repertoires in COVID-19. The repertoire was sequenced with immunoSEQ multiplex PCR; TCRdb's copy has only in-frame clones and lacks some. The sample includes about 250,000 clones, roughly 90% of them seen just once. Sequencing used PBMCs or T cells enriched from blood (not recorded which). These receptors were obtained from a man in his forties who had recovered from COVID-19.

This rearrangement joins TRBV5-1 to TRBJ2-2; 14 nucleotides line up with TRBD2. V trimming: 1 base; J trimming: 0 bases; junction bases outside the gene matches: 5. This CDR3 is built from 19 residues. In germline, CDR1 is SGHRS, CDR2 YFSETQ. The CDR3 coding sequence is TGCGCCAGCAGCTTGTACCGGACTAGCGGGGGGACGAACACCGGGGAGCTGTTTTTT. Its protein is CASSLYRTSGGTNTGELFF.

The chain uses TRBV6-6 and TRBJ1-1; tentative D call: TRBD1 (5 bases). The CDR3 loop spans 15 amino acids. CDR1 is MNHNY, CDR2 SVGAGI, per germline (reference sequence). Trimming took 5 bases from V and 4 from J, leaving 17 bases between them. The chain's CDR3 is CASSGGTFGGTEAFF. In DNA, the CDR3 is TGTGCCAGCAGTGGCGGGACCTTTGGGGGCACTGAAGCTTTCTTT.

The chain links TRBV18 to TRBJ1-2; 8 bases fit TRBD1. V dropped 3 bases and J dropped 3; count of bases not matched to a gene: 6. The length of the CDR3 is 15 residues. Germline CDR1 and CDR2: KGHSH and LQKENI. CDR3 sequence reads: CASSPRQGLYYGYTF. CDR3 DNA sequence: TGTGCCAGCTCACCCCGACAGGGGCTTTACTATGGCTACACCTTC.

The rearrangement uses TRBV12-3 or TRBV12-4 and TRBJ2-1; D is unresolved. The V end lost 8 bases, the J end lost 7 bases, and 15 bases lay between the germline ends. The CDR3 spans 13 residues. As DNA, the CDR3 is TGTGCCAGCTTTACCTTGCGCGCTAATGAGCAGTTCTTC. It translates to CASFTLRANEQFF.

The sample holds a few counts of this clone. The rearrangement uses TRBV11-2 and TRBJ2-7; D gene ambiguous. Per germline, CDR1 SGHAT and CDR2 FQNNGV. The V gene lost 4 bases and the J gene lost 3 bases, with 4 bases spanning the gap. This CDR3 has 11 residues. This chain's CDR3 is CASSSYYEQYF. CDR3 sequence (DNA): TGTGCCAGCAGCTCCTACTACGAGCAGTACTTC.

The chain combines TRBV11-3 with TRBJ1-6, with TRBD1 as a possible D gene (5 bases). The V gene's germline CDR1 is SGHNT and CDR2 YENEEA. This CDR3 region has 13 residues. V shed 5 bases and J shed 7 bases, with 9 bases lying between them. The CDR3 coding sequence is TGTGCCAGCAGCCGGGACTCAAATTCACCCCTCCACTTT. It yields the protein CASSRDSNSPLHF.

The V call is TRBV5-1, the J call TRBJ1-3; possibly TRBD1 for D (6 bases). V lost 7 bases and J lost 2, with 7 bases in between. This CDR3 comprises 12 residues. Germline V CDR1 and CDR2: SGHRS, YFSETQ. The CDR3 here is CASGGPGNTIYF. The CDR3 bases are TGCGCCAGCGGGGGCCCTGGAAACACCATATATTTT.

This rearrangement joins TRBV28 to TRBJ2-7, with D perhaps matching TRBD2 (5 bases). Germline V gene data show CDR1 as MDHEN and CDR2 as SYDVKM. The V and J ends lost 6 bases and 6 bases respectively, with 18 bases between them. The CDR3 spans 14 residues. CDR3: CASRLGLERVEQYF. The DNA for the CDR3 is TGTGCCAGCAGACTCGGACTCGAGCGTGTCGAGCAGTACTTC.

The chain couples TRBV6-6 to TRBJ1-3; TRBD1 agrees at 8 bases. V was pared by 5 bases and J by 0 bases, with 6 bases of the junction left unmatched. The CDR3 runs 16 residues. CDR1 is MNHNY and CDR2 is SVGAGI in the germline V gene (reference sequence). The CDR3 spells CASSKGQGGSGNTIYF. The CDR3 bases are TGTGCCAGCAGTAAAGGACAGGGCGGCTCTGGAAACACCATATATTTT.

The chain has TRBV16 and TRBJ2-7; TRBD1 aligns across 8 bases. The germline V gene has CDR1 KGHSY and CDR2 FQNENV. There are 13 residues in the CDR3. Unmatched junction bases numbered 9, after V lost 5 bases and J lost 9 bases. In DNA, the CDR3 is TGTGCCAGCAGCATATCCGCCGGGACAGGGCAGTACTTC. This gives the protein CASSISAGTGQYF.

The chain is built from TRBV28 and TRBJ2-1, with no clear D. CDR3 length: 17 residues. CDR1 and CDR2 from the germline V gene are MDHEN and SYDVKM. Trimming removed 2 bases from V and 0 bases from J, with 14 bases in between. The CDR3 nucleotides read TGTGCCAGCAGTTTAATCAGCGACGTAGGCTCCTACAATGAGCAGTTCTTC. As protein: CASSLISDVGSYNEQFF.

The table lists this clone with a few counts. V and J are TRBV11-2 and TRBJ2-7; D possibly corresponds to TRBD1 (6 bases). Deletions cut 4 bases from V and 3 bases from J, with 13 bases between. Germline lookup yields CDR1 SGHAT and CDR2 FQNNGV. The CDR3 sequence is 14 residues long. The CDR3 reads CASSSLDRHYEQYF. Here the CDR3 DNA reads TGTGCCAGCAGCTCCCTGGACAGACACTACGAGCAGTACTTC. The variable domain in full, with the rest retrieved from reference TRBV11-2 and TRBJ2-7, is EAGVAQSPRYKIIEKRQSVAFWCNPISGHATLYWYQQILGQGPKLLIQFQNNGVVDDSQLPKDRFSAERLKGVDSTLKIQPAKLEDSAVYLCASSSLDRHYEQYFGPGTRLTVT.

This clone appeared once. The rearrangement uses TRBV21-1 and TRBJ1-5. TRBV21-1 is annotated as a pseudogene. CDR3 size: 14 residues. CDR3 protein: CASSNPPVAQPQHF. The CDR3 region has the DNA TGTGCCAGCAGTAATCCCCCGGTCGCTCAGCCCCAGCATTTT.

The chain joins TRBV2 to TRBJ1-2, with a possible D match to TRBD1 (5 bases). The germline V and J ends were trimmed by 1 base and 4 bases, with 13 bases remaining between them. The CDR3 loop spans 15 amino acids. Per the germline V gene, CDR1 is SNHLY and CDR2 is FYNNEI. CDR3 in DNA: TGTGCCAGCAGTGAAGAGGGCAGGGTTACCTATGGCTACACCTTC. Amino acid sequence: CASSEEGRVTYGYTF.

V is TRBV12-3 or TRBV12-4 and J is TRBJ1-2, with D perhaps matching TRBD1 (6 bases). V was pared by 4 bases and J by 8 bases, with 14 bases between. The CDR3 runs 13 residues. The CDR3 DNA follows: TGTGCCAGCAGTTGGGGCGGGGGCAGGGGCTACACCTTC. Protein sequence: CASSWGGGRGYTF.

This clone was found a few times. V usage is TRBV29-1 and J usage is TRBJ1-1; 7 nucleotides line up with TRBD1. This CDR3 has 14 residues. V shed 3 bases and J 3 bases; nucleotides not matched to a gene: 7. Germline assignment: CDR1 SQVTM and CDR2 ANQGSEA. The CDR3 DNA sequence: TGCAGCGTTGATTCATGGGACAGCTACACTGAAGCTTTCTTT. This codes for CSVDSWDSYTEAFF.

Concerning this clone: Additional DNA sequences in this sample encode the identical CDR3. The chain links TRBV29-1 to TRBJ1-1; 8 bases match TRBD1. The trim removed 7 bases at V and 1 base at J, leaving 2 bases unmatched. Germline CDR1 SQVTM, CDR2 ANQGSEA. CDR3 size: 12 residues. For the CDR3, the DNA is TGCAGCGGCGGACAGGGGAACACTGAAGCTTTCTTT. Translated: CSGGQGNTEAFF.

The rearrangement links TRBV12-5 to TRBJ2-1, with 11 positions matching TRBD2. V lost 4 bases to trimming and J lost 7 bases; unmatched junction nucleotides: 9. The CDR3 spans 16 residues. Germline CDR1 and CDR2: LGHNT and FRNRAP. This CDR3 is CASGSPGLADLNEQFF. For the CDR3, the DNA is TGTGCTAGTGGTTCGCCGGGACTAGCGGACCTAAATGAGCAGTTCTTC.

The chain combines TRBV30 with TRBJ1-3, with D unclear. The CDR3 loop spans 14 amino acids. CDR1 GTSNPN and CDR2 SVGIG come from the germline V gene (reference sequence). Trimming cost V 2 bases and J 0 bases, with 8 bases left between them. The CDR3 DNA reads TGTGCCTGGAGTCTCCGGGGCTCTGGAAACACCATATATTTT. It encodes CAWSLRGSGNTIYF.

This sequence joins TRBV2 and TRBJ1-1; possible D gene TRBD1, 6 bases. Trimming took off 7 bases at V and 4 bases at J, with 7 bases between the two ends. The CDR3 runs to 11 residues. CDR1 SNHLY and CDR2 FYNNEI come from the germline V gene. CDR3 in DNA: TGTGCCAGCAACAGGGCCACTGAAGCTTTCTTT. This encodes CASNRATEAFF.

This rearrangement joins TRBV9 to TRBJ2-7, with D unclear. CDR1 is SGDLS, CDR2 YYNGEE, per germline. The CDR3 consists of 14 residues. The germline V and J ends were trimmed by 0 bases and 2 bases, with 9 bases remaining between them. The CDR3 loop is CASSVEEQTYEQYF. CDR3 bases: TGTGCCAGCAGCGTAGAGGAGCAGACCTACGAGCAGTACTTC.

The CDR3 nucleotides are TGTGCCACCAGTGGGTGGAACGGGACTAGCGGGAGCTTTTTCACCGGGGAGCTGTTTTTT. This encodes CATSGWNGTSGSFFTGELFF. The rearrangement uses TRBV24-1 and TRBJ2-2; 14 nucleotides align to TRBD2. Germline values: CDR1 KGHDR, CDR2 SFDVKD. V shed 5 bases, J shed 4 bases, and the junction held 14 bases outside the gene matches. This CDR3 spans 20 amino acids.

This sequence joins TRBV19 and TRBJ2-3; D perhaps matches TRBD1 (6 bases). Germline V lookup: CDR1 LNHDA, CDR2 SQIVND (reference sequence). V dropped 6 bases and J dropped 2 bases, with 18 bases sitting between them. The CDR3 is made up of 16 amino acids. The CDR3 DNA is TGTGCCAGTAGCCTCGGGACATTGTCCTACACAGATACGCAGTATTTT. This codes for CASSLGTLSYTDTQYF.

The chain is built from TRBV7-6 and TRBJ2-2, with 14 bases aligning to TRBD2. J lost 2 bases, V lost 5 bases, and 7 bases had no gene match. The germline V gene encodes CDR1 SGHVS and CDR2 FNYEAQ. The CDR3 length is 18 residues. This chain's CDR3 is CASSGTSGGRLNTGELFF. Written as DNA, the CDR3 is TGTGCCAGCAGCGGGACTAGCGGGGGACGCCTAAACACCGGGGAGCTGTTTTTT.

The chain uses TRBV5-4 and TRBJ2-7; 8 bases align to TRBD1. The CDR3 is made up of 15 amino acids. Trimming cost V 1 base and J 4 bases; bases outside gene matches: 7. The germline V gene encodes CDR1 SGHNT and CDR2 YYREEE (reference sequence). The CDR3 loop is CASSLQPGGEYEQYF. For the CDR3, the DNA is TGTGCCAGCAGCTTGCAGCCAGGGGGCGAGTACGAGCAGTACTTC. The entire variable domain, with the rest obtained from reference TRBV5-4 and TRBJ2-7, is as follows: ETGVTQSPTHLIKTRGQQVTLRCSSQSGHNTVSWYQQALGQGPQFIFQYYREEENGRGNFPPRFSGLQFPNYSSELNVNALELDDSALYLCASSLQPGGEYEQYFGPGTRLTVT.

This clone was observed once. The rearrangement joins TRBV29-1 to TRBJ1-2; 7 positions match TRBD1. Trimming cost V 7 bases and J 5 bases; bases outside gene matches: 4. Germline V gene sequence: CDR1 SQVTM, CDR2 ANQGSEA. This CDR3 contains 11 residues. The CDR3 region is CSAATGYGYTF. CDR3 bases: TGCAGCGCCGCGACAGGGTATGGCTACACCTTC.

This chain connects TRBV19 to TRBJ1-1; 7 bases align to TRBD1. The CDR3 runs to 15 residues. Germline V CDR1 and CDR2: LNHDA, SQIVND (reference sequence). The V segment lost 6 bases and the J segment 2 bases; nucleotides outside the gene matches: 9. The CDR3 bases are TGTGCCAGTAGGACCGACAGGGCGGGTAACACTGAAGCTTTCTTT. This gives the protein CASRTDRAGNTEAFF.

This chain uses TRBV12-3 or TRBV12-4 with TRBJ1-2, with D uncertain. The CDR3 extends over 11 amino acids. V gave up 7 bases and J gave up 2 bases, with 5 bases separating them. Written as DNA, the CDR3 is TGTGCCAGCACCTCGAACTATGGCTACACCTTC. Translated, it gives CASTSNYGYTF.

This clone was recorded only once. The chain recombines TRBV7-8 with TRBJ2-7; 7 nucleotides match TRBD1. This CDR3 has 15 amino acids. Germline V gene lookup returns CDR1 SGHVS and CDR2 FQNEAQ. J was trimmed by 4 bases and V by 6 bases; bases with no gene match: 12. CDR3 residues: CASSPSPGQLYEQYF. CDR3 DNA sequence: TGTGCCAGCAGTCCTAGCCCGGGACAGCTTTACGAGCAGTACTTC.

The genes are TRBV30 and TRBJ1-1; 7 nucleotides match TRBD1. J gave up 2 bases and V 2 bases, and 8 bases lay outside the gene matches. Germline values: CDR1 GTSNPN, CDR2 SVGIG (reference sequence). The CDR3 covers 15 residues. CDR3 amino acids: CAWSIGQATNTEAFF. CDR3 nucleotides: TGTGCCTGGAGTATTGGACAGGCGACAAACACTGAAGCTTTCTTT.